Presented here are 19 T cell receptor beta chains from one specimen sequenced in a study of beta chain features in type 1 diabetes. Expressed TCRB transcripts were sequenced because the entire RNA isolate underwent reverse transcription. Clones were read by immunoSEQ multiplex PCR, and TCRdb kept only the in-frame ones, dropping some. The profile shows 250,000 to 300,000 clones, approximately 14% of them singletons. Whole-study findings and limits: In every one of the four CD4+ subsets, TCRB CDR3s were moderately but significantly shorter in Type 1 diabetes patients.

Antigens of these TCRs are unknown. Input material: naive CD4+ T cells from blood. These receptors were collected from a man in his thirties or forties with type 1 diabetes.

Only a few counts were recorded for this clone. CDR3 amino acids: CASSTKGDQPQHF. In nucleotides, the CDR3 is TGTGCCAGCTCAACTAAAGGGGATCAGCCCCAGCATTTT. The chain carries TRBV18 and TRBJ1-5; tentative D call: TRBD1 (5 bases). Germline CDR1 reads KGHSH; CDR2 reads LQKENI. CDR3 length equals 13 residues. Trimming shortened V by 5 bases and J by 5 bases, and 10 bases separated the two germline ends.

The chain carries TRBV28 and TRBJ2-3, with D possibly matching TRBD1 (6 bases). Germline V lookup: CDR1 MDHEN, CDR2 SYDVKM. V was shortened by 5 bases and J by 2 bases, with 14 bases between the two germline ends. This CDR3 comprises 15 residues. The CDR3 nucleotides are TGTGCCAGCAGTCCTTGGACAGACTTCACAGATACGCAGTATTTT. Translated, it gives CASSPWTDFTDTQYF.

The CDR3 loop reads CASSFIRQINYEQYF. In nucleotides, the CDR3 is TGTGCCAGCAGTTTTATCAGGCAGATAAACTACGAGCAGTACTTC. The genes are TRBV28 and TRBJ2-7; D gene ambiguous. Germline V CDR1 and CDR2: MDHEN, SYDVKM. The V end was cut by 3 bases, the J end by 3 bases, with 15 bases between. The CDR3 is made up of 15 amino acids.

The table lists this clone with a few counts. The chain couples TRBV5-4 to TRBJ1-4; D gene uncertain. The germline CDR1 and CDR2 sequences are SGHNT and YYREEE (reference sequence). The CDR3 spans 15 residues. V dropped 4 bases and J dropped 8 bases, with 18 bases sitting between them. This CDR3 is CASSEPLGGGEKLFF. DNA of the CDR3: TGTGCCAGCAGCGAACCCCTCGGAGGTGGCGAAAAACTGTTTTTT.

This clone is a singleton in its sample. The chain combines TRBV9 with TRBJ2-1; a weak D match, TRBD2 (5 bases). V was pared by 1 base and J by 4 bases, with 12 bases between. The CDR3 covers 15 residues. Germline CDR1 SGDLS, CDR2 YYNGEE. The CDR3 sequence is CASSVREMVYNEQFF. In nucleotides, the CDR3 is TGTGCCAGCAGCGTAAGGGAGATGGTATACAATGAGCAGTTCTTC.

V is TRBV9 and J is TRBJ2-3; possible D gene TRBD2, 6 bases. Trimming cost V 2 bases and J 1 base, with 11 bases left between them. The CDR3 contains 15 residues. CDR1 and CDR2 (germline): SGDLS, YYNGEE. The CDR3 loop is CASSVFAGRTDTQYF. For the CDR3, the DNA is TGTGCCAGCAGCGTTTTCGCGGGACGCACAGATACGCAGTATTTT.

CDR3 bases: TGTGCCAGCGGGCAGCAAAACAATGAGCAGTTCTTC. Amino acid sequence: CASGQQNNEQFF. The rearrangement uses TRBV7-9 and TRBJ2-1; D unclear. In germline, CDR1 is SEHNR, CDR2 FQNEAQ (reference sequence). The CDR3 spans 12 residues. The V and J ends lost 8 bases and 5 bases respectively, with 10 bases between them. The full variable domain, completed using reference TRBV7-9 and TRBJ2-1, is DTGVSQNPRHKITKRGQNVTFRCDPISEHNRLYWYRQTLGQGPEFLTYFQNEAQLEKSRLLSDRFSAERPKGSFSTLEIQRTEQGDSAMYLCASGQQNNEQFFGPGTRLTVL.

The chain is built from TRBV14 and TRBJ2-1, with TRBD2 matching over 10 bases. V lost 0 bases to trimming and J lost 2 bases; unmatched junction nucleotides: 4. The length of the CDR3 is 17 residues. Germline CDR1 and CDR2: SGHDN and FVKESK. The CDR3 bases are TGTGCCAGCAGCCAAGATAGGGGACTAGCGACCTACAATGAGCAGTTCTTC. Translating gives CASSQDRGLATYNEQFF.

This clone appeared a few times. J is TRBJ1-5 and V is TRBV4-1; 9 nucleotides agree with TRBD1. The V gene end was trimmed by 4 bases and the J gene end by 4 bases; junction bases not matched to a gene: 5. The CDR3 contains 15 residues. Germline V gene sequence: CDR1 MGHRA, CDR2 YSYEKL. CDR3 residues: CASSRAGTGNQPQHF. The CDR3 DNA sequence: TGCGCCAGCAGCCGTGCCGGGACAGGGAATCAGCCCCAGCATTTT.

The genes are TRBV7-9 and TRBJ2-7; weak D call: TRBD1 (5 bases). Trimming cost V 5 bases and J 2 bases, with 7 bases left between them. The CDR3 totals 12 residues. Germline CDR1 SEHNR, CDR2 FQNEAQ (reference sequence). CDR3 sequence (DNA): TGTGCCAGCAGCCCACAGGCCTACGAGCAGTACTTC. Translated, it gives CASSPQAYEQYF.

This chain uses TRBV7-2 with TRBJ2-7; a weak D match, TRBD2 (5 bases). The V gene lost 1 base and the J gene lost 7 bases, with 8 bases spanning the gap. The CDR3 is 12 residues long. Germline CDR1 SGHTA, CDR2 FQGNSA. The CDR3 loop reads CASSLVAREQYF. In nucleotides, the CDR3 is TGTGCCAGCAGCTTAGTAGCGAGGGAGCAGTACTTC.

The chain joins TRBV7-3 to TRBJ1-1, with D possibly TRBD1 on 5 matching bases. The CDR3 is 13 residues long. Deletions cut 5 bases from V and 4 bases from J, with 11 bases between. Germline values: CDR1 SGHTA, CDR2 FQGTGA. This CDR3 reads CASSQRGGTEAFF. CDR3 DNA sequence: TGTGCCAGCAGCCAGCGGGGGGGCACTGAAGCTTTCTTT. The variable domain in full, completed from reference TRBV7-3 and TRBJ1-1, reads GAGVSQTPSNKVTEKGKYVELRCDPISGHTALYWYRQSLGQGPEFLIYFQGTGAADDSGLPNDRFFAVRPEGSVSTLKIQRTERGDSAVYLCASSQRGGTEAFFGQGTRLTVV.

This clone was found a few times. The gene calls are TRBV18 and TRBJ2-5; D is perhaps TRBD1 (5 bases). The CDR3 has 15 amino acids. V was trimmed by 4 bases and J by 2 bases, leaving 14 bases between them. CDR1 is KGHSH and CDR2 is LQKENI in the germline V gene. The CDR3 is CASSRTGPPQETQYF. For the CDR3, the DNA is TGTGCCAGCTCACGAACAGGACCACCACAAGAGACCCAGTACTTC.

This clone turned up a few times. The V call is TRBV18, the J call TRBJ2-1, with D perhaps matching TRBD2 (6 bases). There are 15 residues in the CDR3. Germline loops: CDR1 KGHSH, CDR2 LQKENI. With 6 bases removed from V and 0 bases from J, the gap between germline ends came to 12 bases. CDR3: CASSVDGSSYNEQFF. The CDR3 DNA reads TGTGCCAGCTCCGTTGACGGGAGCTCCTACAATGAGCAGTTCTTC.

The chain couples TRBV6-6 to TRBJ1-1, with D possibly matching TRBD1 (5 bases). Trimming stripped 2 bases from V and 1 base from J, with 11 bases between. Looked up from germline, CDR1 is MNHNY and CDR2 is SVGAGI (reference sequence). The CDR3 has 15 amino acids. The CDR3 DNA sequence: TGTGCCAGCAGTTACCTTCCGGGGGGGAACACTGAAGCTTTCTTT. Translation gives CASSYLPGGNTEAFF.

The V call is TRBV7-9, the J call TRBJ2-3, with D unresolved. Deletions cut 4 bases from V and 2 bases from J, with 7 bases between. This CDR3 has 13 amino acids. CDR1 is SEHNR, CDR2 FQNEAQ, per germline (reference sequence). The CDR3 nucleotides are TGTGCCAGCAGCTCCTTTATCACAGATACGCAGTATTTT. It yields the protein CASSSFITDTQYF.

This chain connects TRBV11-2 to TRBJ2-4, with 8 positions matching TRBD2. Germline lookup yields CDR1 SGHAT and CDR2 FQNNGV. After removal of 0 bases from V and 0 bases from J, the junction contained 7 bases not matched to a gene. There are 18 residues in the CDR3. CDR3 sequence: CASSLDGLALRAKNIQYF. The DNA of the CDR3 is TGTGCCAGCAGCTTAGACGGACTAGCCCTACGAGCCAAAAACATTCAGTACTTC.

This clone was counted between two and nine times. The genes are TRBV9 and TRBJ2-3; TRBD2 agrees at 7 bases. CDR3 length: 19 residues. Germline values: CDR1 SGDLS, CDR2 YYNGEE. J was trimmed by 2 bases and V by 4 bases; bases with no gene match: 19. This chain's CDR3 is CASSLTPLSSGRTTDTQYF. Here the CDR3 DNA reads TGTGCCAGCAGCCTCACCCCACTCTCTAGCGGACGAACCACAGATACGCAGTATTTT. Based on the CDR3 plus reference TRBV9 and TRBJ2-3, the full variable domain is DSGVTQTPKHLITATGQRVTLRCSPRSGDLSVYWYQQSLDQGLQFLIQYYNGEERAKGNILERFSAQQFPDLHSELNLSSLELGDSALYFCASSLTPLSSGRTTDTQYFGPGTRLTVL.

This chain connects TRBV28 to TRBJ2-5; perhaps TRBD2 as D (6 bases). The DNA end lines up better with TRBJ2-7; the J call may be wrong. In germline, CDR1 is MDHEN, CDR2 SYDVKM. This CDR3 is built from 13 residues. CDR3 nucleotides: TGTGCCAGCATGGCGGGAAAGGGCTACGAGCAGTACTTC. Residues: CASMAGKGYEQYF.